This is a list of T cell receptor beta chains from one sample in a study of shared clonotypes between healthy human individuals. The protocol was immunoSEQ multiplex PCR, while the TCRdb copy is restricted to in-frame clones and leaves out a portion. The data contain around 700,000 clones, about 74% of them singletons. Sample: memory CD4+ T cells sorted from blood. The receptors shown here come from a woman in her twenties or thirties in good health. CDR3s leave out the opening cysteine and the closing phenylalanine or tryptophan. Clone size is not always given. Where it is, it says once, few, many or a class for expanded clones.

V gene | clone size | CDR3 protein
TRBV11-2 | once | ASKGASTIY
TRBV30 | NA | AWSRSGVGKNYGYT
TRBV7-2 | NA | ASSRRLAGRLTDTQY
TRBV28 | NA | ASSPTGGSYNEQF
TRBV4-1 | NA | ASSQDPGGSSYNEQF
TRBV19 | NA | ASSTQGGYEQY
TRBV29-1 | NA | SAERDDGYEQY
TRBV28 | NA | ASSSSPNEKLF
TRBV7-2 | NA | ASSPTPDRGPGELF
TRBV5-1 | NA | ASSYQAGSGTGELF
TRBV14 | NA | ASSAQLAGGYEQF
TRBV6-5 | NA | ASSWELGSGNTIY
TRBV30 | NA | AWAAQGAQEQY
TRBV5-1 | NA | ASSPTTQGSGNTIY
TRBV27 | NA | ASSPRLAGLTYNEQF
TRBV11-3 | NA | ASSSGREGFEQY
TRBV27 | NA | ASRPGQGVNEQF
TRBV7-2 | NA | ASSLGLTSGPFTDTQY
TRBV9 | NA | ASSLAGSYNEQF
TRBV2 | once | ASTTGANQPQH
TRBV28 | NA | ASSLGGFGYQPQH
TRBV6-1 | once | ASSEMGGTPNEAF
TRBV19 | NA | ASSLGQYSNQPQH
TRBV29-1 | NA | SGGVAGNTIY
TRBV27 | many | ASKQGYGYT
TRBV14 | few | ASSLRGRYNEQF
TRBV2 | NA | ASSEEGNTEAF
TRBV5-1 | NA | ASSARLGSDTQY
TRBV11-2 | few | ASSLFGTSMYEQY
TRBV5-1 | NA | ASSLDGTKHQPQH
TRBV5-1 | once | ASSVSSGEYNEQF
TRBV5-4 | NA | ASSRGLAEETQY
TRBV28 | many | ATGGAAYGYT
TRBV19 | NA | ASSTSGSPDTQY
TRBV28 | NA | ASSFGVATSNFYEQY
TRBV6-1 | NA | ASSEGTTTYNEQF
TRBV2 | NA | ASRGTSGTGELF
TRBV6-1 | once | ASSEFGDTDTQY
TRBV29-1 | NA | SVGQDRSPGELF
TRBV18 | once | ASLTSQRVTNEQF
TRBV28 | few | ASSLQQGDTNEKLF
TRBV6-6 | NA | ASRETGQSNEKLF